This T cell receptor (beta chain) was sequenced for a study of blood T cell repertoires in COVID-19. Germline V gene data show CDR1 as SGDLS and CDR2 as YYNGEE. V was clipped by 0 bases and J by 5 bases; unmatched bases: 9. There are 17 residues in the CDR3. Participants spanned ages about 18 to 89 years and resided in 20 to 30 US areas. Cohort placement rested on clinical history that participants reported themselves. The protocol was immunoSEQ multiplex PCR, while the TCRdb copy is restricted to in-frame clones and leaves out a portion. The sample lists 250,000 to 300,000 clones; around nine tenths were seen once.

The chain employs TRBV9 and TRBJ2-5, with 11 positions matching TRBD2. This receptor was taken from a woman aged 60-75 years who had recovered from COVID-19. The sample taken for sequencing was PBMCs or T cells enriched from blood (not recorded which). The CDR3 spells CASSVGDSGGVQETQYF. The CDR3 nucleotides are TGTGCCAGCAGCGTAGGCGATAGCGGGGGGGTCCAGGAGACCCAGTACTTC. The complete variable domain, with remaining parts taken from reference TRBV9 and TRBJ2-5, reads DSGVTQTPKHLITATGQRVTLRCSPRSGDLSVYWYQQSLDQGLQFLIQYYNGEERAKGNILERFSAQQFPDLHSELNLSSLELGDSALYFCASSVGDSGGVQETQYFGPGTRLLVL.